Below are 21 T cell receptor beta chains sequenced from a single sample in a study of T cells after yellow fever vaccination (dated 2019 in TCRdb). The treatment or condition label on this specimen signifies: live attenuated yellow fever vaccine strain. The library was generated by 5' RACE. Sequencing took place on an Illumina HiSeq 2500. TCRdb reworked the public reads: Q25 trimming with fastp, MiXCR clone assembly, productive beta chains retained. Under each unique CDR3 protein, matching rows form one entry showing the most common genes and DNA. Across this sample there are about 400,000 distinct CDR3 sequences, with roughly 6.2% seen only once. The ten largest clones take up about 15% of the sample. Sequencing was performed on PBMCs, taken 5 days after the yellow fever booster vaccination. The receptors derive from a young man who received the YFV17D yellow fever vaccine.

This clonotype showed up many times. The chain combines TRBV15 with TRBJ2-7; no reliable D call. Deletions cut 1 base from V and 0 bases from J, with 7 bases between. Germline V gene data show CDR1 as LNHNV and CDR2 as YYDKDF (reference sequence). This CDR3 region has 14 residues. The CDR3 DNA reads TGTGCCACCAGCAGAGTCGGCAGCTCCTACGAGCAGTACTTC. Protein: CATSRVGSSYEQYF.

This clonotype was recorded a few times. The CDR3 DNA reads TGTGCCAGCAGCGAGGGACTAGCGGGAGGGATAGATACGCAGTATTTT. Its protein is CASSEGLAGGIDTQYF. The chain combines TRBV5-5 with TRBJ2-3, with 16 bases identical to TRBD2. J was trimmed by 5 bases and V by 4 bases; bases with no gene match: 4. CDR1 is SGHKS and CDR2 is YYEKEE in the germline V gene (reference sequence). The CDR3 runs to 16 residues.

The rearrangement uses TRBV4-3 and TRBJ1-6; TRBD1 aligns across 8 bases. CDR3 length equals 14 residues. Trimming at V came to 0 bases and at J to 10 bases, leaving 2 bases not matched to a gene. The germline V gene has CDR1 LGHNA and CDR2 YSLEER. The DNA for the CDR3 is TGCGCCAGCAGCCAAGAGGACAGGGTCTCACCCCTCCACTTT. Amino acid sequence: CASSQEDRVSPLHF.

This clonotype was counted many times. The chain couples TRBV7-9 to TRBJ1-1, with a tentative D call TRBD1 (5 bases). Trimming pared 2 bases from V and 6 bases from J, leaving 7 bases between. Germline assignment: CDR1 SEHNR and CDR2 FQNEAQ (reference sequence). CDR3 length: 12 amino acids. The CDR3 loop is CASSLLGAEAFF. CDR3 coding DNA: TGTGCCAGCAGCTTACTAGGGGCTGAAGCTTTCTTT.

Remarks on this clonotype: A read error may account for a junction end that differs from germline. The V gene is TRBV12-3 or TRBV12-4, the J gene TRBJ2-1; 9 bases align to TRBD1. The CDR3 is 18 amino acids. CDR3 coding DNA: TGTGCCTGCAGTTTAAGGCCCTTTCCGGGACAGGGCGCCAATGAGCAGTTCTTC. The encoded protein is CACSLRPFPGQGANEQFF.

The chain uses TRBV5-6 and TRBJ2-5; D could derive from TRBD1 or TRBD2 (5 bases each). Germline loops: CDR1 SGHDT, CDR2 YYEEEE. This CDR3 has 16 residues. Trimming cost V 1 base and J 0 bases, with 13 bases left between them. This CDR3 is CASSLPGLGNQETQYF. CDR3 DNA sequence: TGTGCCAGCAGCTTGCCAGGGCTCGGGAACCAAGAGACCCAGTACTTC.

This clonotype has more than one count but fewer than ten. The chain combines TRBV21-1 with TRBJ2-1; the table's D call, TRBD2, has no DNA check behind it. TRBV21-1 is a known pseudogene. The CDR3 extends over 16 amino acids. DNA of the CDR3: TGTGCCAGCAGCAAAGCTGCTAGCGGGATATACAATGAGCAGTTCTTC. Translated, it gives CASSKAASGIYNEQFF.

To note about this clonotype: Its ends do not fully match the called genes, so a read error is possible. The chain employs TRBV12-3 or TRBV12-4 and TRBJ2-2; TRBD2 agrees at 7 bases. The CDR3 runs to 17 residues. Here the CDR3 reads CASNPTLLAGGTAELFF. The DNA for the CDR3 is TGTGCCAGCAATCCGACTCTTTTAGCGGGCGGCACCGCGGAGCTGTTTTTT.

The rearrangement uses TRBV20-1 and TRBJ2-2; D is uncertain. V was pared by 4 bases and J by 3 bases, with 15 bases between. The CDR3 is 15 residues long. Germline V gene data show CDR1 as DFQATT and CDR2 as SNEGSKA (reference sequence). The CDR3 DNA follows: TGCAGTGCTAAGGGTCCGTCCGAGGACACCGGGGAGCTGTTTTTT. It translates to CSAKGPSEDTGELFF.

The DNA for the CDR3 is TGCAGCGTTTCGGGATGGCAGACTAATGAAAAACTGTTTTTT. It encodes CSVSGWQTNEKLFF. J is TRBJ1-4 and V is TRBV29-1; D gene unclear. The CDR3 contains 14 residues. Trimming pared 5 bases from V and 2 bases from J, leaving 12 bases between. Germline CDR1 reads SQVTM; CDR2 reads ANQGSEA. Looking up the rest from reference TRBV29-1 and TRBJ1-4 gives the full variable domain: SAVISQKPSRDICQRGTSLTIQCQVDSQVTMMFWYRQQPGQSLTLIATANQGSEATYESGFVIDKFPISRPNLTFSTLTVSNMSPEDSSIYLCSVSGWQTNEKLFFGSGTQLSVL.

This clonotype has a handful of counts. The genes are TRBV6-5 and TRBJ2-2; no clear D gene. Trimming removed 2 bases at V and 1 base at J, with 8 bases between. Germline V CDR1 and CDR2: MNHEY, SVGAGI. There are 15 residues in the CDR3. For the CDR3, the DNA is TGTGCCAGCAGTTACCCTCCAGGGAACACCGGGGAGCTGTTTTTT. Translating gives CASSYPPGNTGELFF.

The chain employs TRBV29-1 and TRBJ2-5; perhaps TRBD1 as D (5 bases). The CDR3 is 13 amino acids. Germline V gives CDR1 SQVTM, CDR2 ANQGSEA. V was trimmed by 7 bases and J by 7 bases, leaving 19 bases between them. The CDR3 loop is CSATGQGSGTQYF. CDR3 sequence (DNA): TGCAGCGCCACTGGACAAGGCTCGGGGACCCAGTACTTC. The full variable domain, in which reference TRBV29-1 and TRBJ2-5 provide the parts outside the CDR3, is SAVISQKPSRDICQRGTSLTIQCQVDSQVTMMFWYRQQPGQSLTLIATANQGSEATYESGFVIDKFPISRPNLTFSTLTVSNMSPEDSSIYLCSATGQGSGTQYFGPGTRLLVL.

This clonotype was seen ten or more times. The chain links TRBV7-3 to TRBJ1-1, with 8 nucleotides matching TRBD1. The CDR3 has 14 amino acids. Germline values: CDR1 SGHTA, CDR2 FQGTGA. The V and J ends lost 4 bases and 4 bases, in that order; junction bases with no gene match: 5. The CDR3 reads CASSYGQGITEAFF. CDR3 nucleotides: TGTGCCAGCAGCTATGGACAGGGTATCACTGAAGCTTTCTTT.

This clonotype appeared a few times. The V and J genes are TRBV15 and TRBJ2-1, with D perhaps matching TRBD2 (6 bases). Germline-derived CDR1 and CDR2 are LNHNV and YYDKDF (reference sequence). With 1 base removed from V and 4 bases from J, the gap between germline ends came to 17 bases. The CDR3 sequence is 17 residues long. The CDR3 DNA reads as TGTGCCACCAGCAGAGGGGGACTTGGGGTTAGTTACAATGAGCAGTTCTTC. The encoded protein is CATSRGGLGVSYNEQFF. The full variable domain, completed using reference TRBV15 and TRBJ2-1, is DAMVIQNPRYQVTQFGKPVTLSCSQTLNHNVMYWYQQKSSQAPKLLFHYYDKDFNNEADTPDNFQSRRPNTSFCFLDIRSPGLGDTAMYLCATSRGGLGVSYNEQFFGPGTRLTVL.

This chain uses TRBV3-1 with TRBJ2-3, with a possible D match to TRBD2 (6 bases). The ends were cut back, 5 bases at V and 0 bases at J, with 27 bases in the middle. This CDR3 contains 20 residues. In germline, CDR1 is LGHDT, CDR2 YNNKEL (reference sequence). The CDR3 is CASSSKSGGAAASSTDTQYF. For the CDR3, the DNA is TGTGCCAGCAGCTCCAAAAGTGGAGGGGCGGCGGCCTCTAGCACAGATACGCAGTATTTT.

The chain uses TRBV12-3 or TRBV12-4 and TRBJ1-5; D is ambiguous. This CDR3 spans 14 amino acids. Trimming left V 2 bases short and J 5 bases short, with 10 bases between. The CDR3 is CASSLTRTDQPQHF. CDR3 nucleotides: TGTGCCAGCAGTTTAACCAGAACTGATCAGCCCCAGCATTTT.

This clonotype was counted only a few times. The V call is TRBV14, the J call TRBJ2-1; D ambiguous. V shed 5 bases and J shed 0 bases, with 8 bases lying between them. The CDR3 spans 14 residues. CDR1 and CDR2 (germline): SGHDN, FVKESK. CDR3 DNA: TGTGCCAGCAGCGGGTATAGCTCCTACAATGAGCAGTTCTTC. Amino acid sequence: CASSGYSSYNEQFF. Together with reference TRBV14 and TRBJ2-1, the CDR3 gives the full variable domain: EAGVTQFPSHSVIEKGQTVTLRCDPISGHDNLYWYRRVMGKEIKFLLHFVKESKQDESGMPNNRFLAERTGGTYSTLKVQPAELEDSGVYFCASSGYSSYNEQFFGPGTRLTVL.

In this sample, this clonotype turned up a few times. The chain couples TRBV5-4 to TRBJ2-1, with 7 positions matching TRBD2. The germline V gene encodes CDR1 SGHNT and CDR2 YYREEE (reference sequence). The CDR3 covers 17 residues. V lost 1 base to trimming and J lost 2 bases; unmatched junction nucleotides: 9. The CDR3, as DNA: TGTGCCAGCAGCTTGAGGGGCGGGAGTGTCCCCTACAATGAGCAGTTCTTC. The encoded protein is CASSLRGGSVPYNEQFF.

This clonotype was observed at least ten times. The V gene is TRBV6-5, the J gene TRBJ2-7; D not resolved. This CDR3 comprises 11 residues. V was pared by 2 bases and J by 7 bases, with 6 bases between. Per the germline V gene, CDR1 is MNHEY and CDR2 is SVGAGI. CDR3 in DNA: TGTGCCAGCAGTTACCTCGCTGAGCAGTACTTC. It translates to CASSYLAEQYF.

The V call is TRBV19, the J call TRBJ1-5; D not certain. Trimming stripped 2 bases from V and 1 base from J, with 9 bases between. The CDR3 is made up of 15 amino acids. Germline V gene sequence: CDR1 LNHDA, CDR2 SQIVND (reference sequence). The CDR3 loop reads CASSIMATSNQPQHF. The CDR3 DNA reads TGTGCCAGTAGTATAATGGCGACGAGCAATCAGCCCCAGCATTTT.

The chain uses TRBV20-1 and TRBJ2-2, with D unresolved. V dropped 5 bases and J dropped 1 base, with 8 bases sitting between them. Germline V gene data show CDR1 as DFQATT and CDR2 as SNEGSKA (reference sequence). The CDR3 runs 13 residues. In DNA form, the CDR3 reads TGCAGTGCTCCGGGCCAGAACACCGGGGAGCTGTTTTTT. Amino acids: CSAPGQNTGELFF.